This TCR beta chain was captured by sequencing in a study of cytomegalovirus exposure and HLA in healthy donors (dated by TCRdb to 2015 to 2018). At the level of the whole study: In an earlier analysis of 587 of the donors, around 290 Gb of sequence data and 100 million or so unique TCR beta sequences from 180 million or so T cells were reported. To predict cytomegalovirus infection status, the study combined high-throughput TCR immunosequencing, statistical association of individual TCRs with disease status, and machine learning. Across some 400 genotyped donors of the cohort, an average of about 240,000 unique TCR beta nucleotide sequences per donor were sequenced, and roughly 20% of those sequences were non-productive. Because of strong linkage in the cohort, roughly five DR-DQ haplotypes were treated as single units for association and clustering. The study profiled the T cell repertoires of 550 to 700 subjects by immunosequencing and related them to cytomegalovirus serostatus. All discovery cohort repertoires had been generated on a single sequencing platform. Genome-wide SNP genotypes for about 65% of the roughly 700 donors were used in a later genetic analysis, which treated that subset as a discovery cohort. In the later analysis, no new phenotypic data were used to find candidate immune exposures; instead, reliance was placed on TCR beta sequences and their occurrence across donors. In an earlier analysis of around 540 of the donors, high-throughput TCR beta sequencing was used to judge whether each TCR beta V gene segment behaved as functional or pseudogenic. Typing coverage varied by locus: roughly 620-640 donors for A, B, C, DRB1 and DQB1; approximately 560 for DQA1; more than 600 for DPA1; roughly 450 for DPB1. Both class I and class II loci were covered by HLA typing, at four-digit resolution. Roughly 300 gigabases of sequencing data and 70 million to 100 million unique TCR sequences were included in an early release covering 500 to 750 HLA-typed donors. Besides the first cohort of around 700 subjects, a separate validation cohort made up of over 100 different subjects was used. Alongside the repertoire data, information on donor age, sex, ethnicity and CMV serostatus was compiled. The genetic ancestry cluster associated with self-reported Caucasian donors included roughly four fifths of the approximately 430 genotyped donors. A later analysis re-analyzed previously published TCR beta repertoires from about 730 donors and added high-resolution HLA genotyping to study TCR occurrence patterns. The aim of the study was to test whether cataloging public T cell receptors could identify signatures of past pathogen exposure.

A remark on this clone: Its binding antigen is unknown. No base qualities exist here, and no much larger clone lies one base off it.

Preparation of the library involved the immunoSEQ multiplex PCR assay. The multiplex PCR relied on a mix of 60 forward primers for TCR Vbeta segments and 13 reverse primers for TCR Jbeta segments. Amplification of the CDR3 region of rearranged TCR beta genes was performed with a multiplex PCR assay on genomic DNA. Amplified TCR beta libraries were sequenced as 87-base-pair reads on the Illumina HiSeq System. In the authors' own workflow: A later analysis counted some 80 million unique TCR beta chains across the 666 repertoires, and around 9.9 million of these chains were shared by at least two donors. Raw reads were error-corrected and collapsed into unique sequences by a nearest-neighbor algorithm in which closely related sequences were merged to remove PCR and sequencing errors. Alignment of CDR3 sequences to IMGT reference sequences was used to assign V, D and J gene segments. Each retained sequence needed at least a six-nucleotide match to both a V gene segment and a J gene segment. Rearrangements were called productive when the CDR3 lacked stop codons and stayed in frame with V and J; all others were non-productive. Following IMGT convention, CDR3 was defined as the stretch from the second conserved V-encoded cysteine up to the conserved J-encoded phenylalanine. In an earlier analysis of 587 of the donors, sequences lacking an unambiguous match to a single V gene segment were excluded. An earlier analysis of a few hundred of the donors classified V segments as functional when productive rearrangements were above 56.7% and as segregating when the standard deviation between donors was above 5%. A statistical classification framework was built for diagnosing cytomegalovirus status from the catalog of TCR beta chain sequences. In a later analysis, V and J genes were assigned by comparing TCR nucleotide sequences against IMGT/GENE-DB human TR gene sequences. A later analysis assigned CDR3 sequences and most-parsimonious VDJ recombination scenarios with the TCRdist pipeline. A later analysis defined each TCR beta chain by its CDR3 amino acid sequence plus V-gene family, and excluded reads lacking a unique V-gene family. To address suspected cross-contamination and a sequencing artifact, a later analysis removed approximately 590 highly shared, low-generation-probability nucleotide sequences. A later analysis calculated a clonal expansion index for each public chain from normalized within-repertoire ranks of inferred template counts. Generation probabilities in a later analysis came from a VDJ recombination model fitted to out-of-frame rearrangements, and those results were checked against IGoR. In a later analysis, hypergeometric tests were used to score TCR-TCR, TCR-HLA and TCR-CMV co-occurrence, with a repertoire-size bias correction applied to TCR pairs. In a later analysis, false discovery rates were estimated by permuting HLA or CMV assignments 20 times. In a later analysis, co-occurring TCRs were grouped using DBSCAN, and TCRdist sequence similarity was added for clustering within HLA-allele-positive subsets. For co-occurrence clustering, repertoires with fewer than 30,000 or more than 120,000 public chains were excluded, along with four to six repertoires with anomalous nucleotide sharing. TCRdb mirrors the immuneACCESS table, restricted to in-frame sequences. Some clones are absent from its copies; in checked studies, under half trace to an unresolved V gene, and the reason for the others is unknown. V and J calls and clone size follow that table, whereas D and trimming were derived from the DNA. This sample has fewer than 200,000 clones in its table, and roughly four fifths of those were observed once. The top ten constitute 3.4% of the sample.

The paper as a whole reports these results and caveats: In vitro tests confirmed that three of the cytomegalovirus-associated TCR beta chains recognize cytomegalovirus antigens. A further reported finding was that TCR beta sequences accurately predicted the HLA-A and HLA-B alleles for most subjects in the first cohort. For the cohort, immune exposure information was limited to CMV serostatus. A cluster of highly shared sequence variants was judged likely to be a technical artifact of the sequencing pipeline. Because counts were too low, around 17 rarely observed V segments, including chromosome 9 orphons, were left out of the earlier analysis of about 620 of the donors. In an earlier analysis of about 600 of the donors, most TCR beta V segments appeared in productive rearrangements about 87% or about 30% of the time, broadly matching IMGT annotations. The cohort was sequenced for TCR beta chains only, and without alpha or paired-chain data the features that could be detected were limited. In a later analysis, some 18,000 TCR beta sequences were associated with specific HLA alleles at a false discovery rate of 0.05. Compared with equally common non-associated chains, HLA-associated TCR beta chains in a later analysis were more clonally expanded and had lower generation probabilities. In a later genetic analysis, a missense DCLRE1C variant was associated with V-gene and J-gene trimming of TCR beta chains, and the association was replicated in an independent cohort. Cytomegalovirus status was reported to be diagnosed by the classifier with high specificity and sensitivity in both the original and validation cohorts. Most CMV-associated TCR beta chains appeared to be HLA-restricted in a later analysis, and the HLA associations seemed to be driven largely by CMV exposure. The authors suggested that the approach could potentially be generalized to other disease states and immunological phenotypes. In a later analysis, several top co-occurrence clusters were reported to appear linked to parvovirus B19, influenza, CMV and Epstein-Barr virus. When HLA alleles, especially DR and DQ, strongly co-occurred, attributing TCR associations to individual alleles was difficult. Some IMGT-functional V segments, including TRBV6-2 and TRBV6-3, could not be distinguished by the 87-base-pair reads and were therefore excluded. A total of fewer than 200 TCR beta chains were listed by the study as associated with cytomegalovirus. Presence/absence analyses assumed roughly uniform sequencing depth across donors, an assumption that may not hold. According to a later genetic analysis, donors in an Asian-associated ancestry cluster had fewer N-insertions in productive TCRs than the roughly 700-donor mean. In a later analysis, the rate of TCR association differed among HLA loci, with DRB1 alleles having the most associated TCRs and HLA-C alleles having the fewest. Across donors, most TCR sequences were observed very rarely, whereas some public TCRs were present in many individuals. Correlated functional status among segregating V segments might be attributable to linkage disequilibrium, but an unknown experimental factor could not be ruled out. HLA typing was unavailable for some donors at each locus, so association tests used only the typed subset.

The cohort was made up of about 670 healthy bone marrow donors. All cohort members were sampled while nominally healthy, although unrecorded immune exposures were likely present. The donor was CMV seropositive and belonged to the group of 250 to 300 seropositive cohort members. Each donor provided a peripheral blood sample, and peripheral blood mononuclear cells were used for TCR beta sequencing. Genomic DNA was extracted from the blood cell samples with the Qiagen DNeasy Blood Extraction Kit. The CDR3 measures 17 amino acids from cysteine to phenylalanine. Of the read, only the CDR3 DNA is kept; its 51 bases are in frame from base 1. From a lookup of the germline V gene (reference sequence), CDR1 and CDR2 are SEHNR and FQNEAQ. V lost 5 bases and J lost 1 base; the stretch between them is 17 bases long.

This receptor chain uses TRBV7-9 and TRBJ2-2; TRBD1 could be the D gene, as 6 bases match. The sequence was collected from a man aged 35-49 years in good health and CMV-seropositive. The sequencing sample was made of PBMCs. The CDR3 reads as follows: CASSLILDSLNTGELFF. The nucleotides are TGTGCCAGCAGCCTGATACTGGACAGCTTGAACACCGGGGAGCTGTTTTTT.